Below, 20 T cell receptor beta chains from the same sample are listed, as sequenced in a study of PD-1 blockade in mismatch repair-deficient tumors. Profiled with immunoSEQ multiplex PCR; TCRdb holds only in-frame clones, not every one. Of about 79,000 clones listed, about 82% are singletons. The input for sequencing was peripheral blood, taken 44 weeks after starting pembrolizumab. These receptors came from an adult with mismatch repair-deficient cancer.

The count of this clone is one. The chain combines TRBV7-3 with TRBJ2-3; 7 bases are shared with TRBD2. Germline CDR1 and CDR2: SGHTA and FQGTGA. After removal of 4 bases from V and 4 bases from J, the junction contained 14 bases not matched to a gene. This CDR3 contains 17 residues. CDR3 sequence (DNA): TGTGCCAGCAGCTCAGACCCTAGCGGCCGCGGGGCAGATACGCAGTATTTT. It encodes CASSSDPSGRGADTQYF.

The rearrangement joins TRBV19 to TRBJ2-7; D is possibly TRBD1 (5 bases). Trimming removed 6 bases at V and 2 bases at J, with 5 bases between. Germline-derived CDR1 and CDR2 are LNHDA and SQIVND (reference sequence). CDR3 length: 11 amino acids. In DNA, the CDR3 is TGTGCCAGTAGAGGGGCCTACGAGCAGTACTTC. Encoded protein: CASRGAYEQYF.

This clone was counted once. The CDR3 region is CASSLRLAGTDTQYF. In DNA form, the CDR3 reads TGCGCCAGCAGCCTCCGACTAGCGGGCACAGATACGCAGTATTTT. V usage is TRBV4-1 and J usage is TRBJ2-3, with 9 bases identical to TRBD2. The CDR3 spans 15 residues. Per the germline V gene, CDR1 is MGHRA and CDR2 is YSYEKL. V lost 4 bases and J lost 1; bases outside the gene matches: 3.

V gene TRBV9 combines with J gene TRBJ2-3; 11 nucleotides align to TRBD2. Germline V gene lookup returns CDR1 SGDLS and CDR2 YYNGEE. After removal of 0 bases from V and 3 bases from J, the junction contained 12 bases not matched to a gene. The CDR3 is 19 amino acids. The CDR3 region has the DNA TGTGCCAGCAGCGTAGAGGGAGGAAGTAGCGGGAGGGTGACAGATACGCAGTATTTT. It specifies CASSVEGGSSGRVTDTQYF. The full variable domain, completed using reference TRBV9 and TRBJ2-3, is DSGVTQTPKHLITATGQRVTLRCSPRSGDLSVYWYQQSLDQGLQFLIQYYNGEERAKGNILERFSAQQFPDLHSELNLSSLELGDSALYFCASSVEGGSSGRVTDTQYFGPGTRLTVL.

The table lists this clone with a few counts. The chain carries TRBV7-3 and TRBJ2-5; 9 bases agree with TRBD1. Germline V lookup: CDR1 SGHTA, CDR2 FQGTGA. This CDR3 has 14 residues. Trimming at V came to 5 bases and at J to 6 bases, leaving 7 bases not matched to a gene. This CDR3 reads CASSPGQGRQTQYF. CDR3 in DNA: TGTGCCAGCAGCCCCGGACAGGGGAGACAGACCCAGTACTTC.

V usage is TRBV10-3 and J usage is TRBJ1-2; the D is unclear. Trimming left V 11 bases short and J 2 bases short, with 18 bases between. In germline, CDR1 is ENHRY, CDR2 SYGVKD. The CDR3 has 14 amino acids. CDR3 nucleotide sequence: TGTGCCTCAACGGACGACGAGCGAAACTATGGCTACACCTTC. Translating it yields CASTDDERNYGYTF.

This chain joins TRBV19 and TRBJ1-5; unclear D gene. The germline V gene has CDR1 LNHDA and CDR2 SQIVND (reference sequence). Trimming stripped 6 bases from V and 3 bases from J, with 9 bases between. The CDR3 consists of 13 residues. The CDR3 DNA reads as TGTGCCAGTAGGCGGGGTTACAATCAGCCCCAGCATTTT. Residues: CASRRGYNQPQHF. Full variable domain (rest looked up from reference TRBV19 and TRBJ1-5): DGGITQSPKYLFRKEGQNVTLSCEQNLNHDAMYWYRQDPGQGLRLIYYSQIVNDFQKGDIAEGYSVSREKKESFPLTVTSAQKNPTAFYLCASRRGYNQPQHFGDGTRLSIL.

This clone was seen only a few times. The chain links TRBV27 to TRBJ2-7, with a tentative D call TRBD2 (5 bases). V was cut by 2 bases and J by 0 bases, with 14 bases left in between. Germline V gene sequence: CDR1 MNHEY, CDR2 SMNVEV (reference sequence). This CDR3 has 16 amino acids. This CDR3 is CASSLTAGLPSYEQYF. CDR3 coding DNA: TGTGCCAGCAGTTTAACTGCAGGACTCCCCTCCTACGAGCAGTACTTC.

The chain joins TRBV19 to TRBJ2-3; 7 bases agree with TRBD1. The trim removed 7 bases at V and 3 bases at J, leaving 4 bases unmatched. Germline V gene data show CDR1 as LNHDA and CDR2 as SQIVND (reference sequence). The CDR3 extends over 13 amino acids. The CDR3 DNA sequence: TGTGCCAGTAATAAGGGGGCGACAGATACGCAGTATTTT. This encodes CASNKGATDTQYF.

The J gene is TRBJ1-1, the V gene TRBV9; D uncertain. The CDR3 runs 15 residues. Germline lookup yields CDR1 SGDLS and CDR2 YYNGEE. V was shortened by 1 base and J by 0 bases, with 10 bases between the two germline ends. In DNA, the CDR3 is TGTGCCAGCAGCGTATCCCCCACTATGAACACTGAAGCTTTCTTT. Residues: CASSVSPTMNTEAFF.

CDR3: CASSLYSTSGASEQYF. The CDR3 DNA reads TGCGCCAGCAGCTTGTATTCGACTAGCGGAGCTTCGGAGCAGTACTTC. The chain is built from TRBV5-1 and TRBJ2-7, with 9 bases matching TRBD2. CDR3 length equals 16 residues. Germline V gene data show CDR1 as SGHRS and CDR2 as YFSETQ. Trimming removed 1 base from V and 7 bases from J; junction bases left unmatched: 12.

This clone was picked up a small number of times. V and J are TRBV7-9 and TRBJ2-1; TRBD2 matches at 8 bases. V lost 1 base, J lost 9 bases, and 8 bases stayed unmatched. The CDR3 has 15 residues. CDR1 and CDR2 (germline): SEHNR, FQNEAQ (reference sequence). The CDR3 protein is CASSLVSGRIGEQFF. As DNA, the CDR3 is TGTGCCAGCAGCTTAGTGAGCGGGAGAATAGGTGAGCAGTTCTTC.

This sequence joins TRBV7-9 and TRBJ1-2; possibly TRBD1 for D (5 bases). V was trimmed by 5 bases and J by 8 bases, leaving 18 bases between them. Germline lookup yields CDR1 SEHNR and CDR2 FQNEAQ (reference sequence). The CDR3 runs 14 residues. CDR3 in amino acids: CASSLSGGGSGYTF. The CDR3 nucleotides read TGTGCCAGCAGCCTGTCAGGCGGGGGGAGCGGCTACACCTTC. Full variable domain (outside the CDR3, taken from reference TRBV7-9 and TRBJ1-2): DTGVSQNPRHKITKRGQNVTFRCDPISEHNRLYWYRQTLGQGPEFLTYFQNEAQLEKSRLLSDRFSAERPKGSFSTLEIQRTEQGDSAMYLCASSLSGGGSGYTFGSGTRLTVV.

The V and J genes are TRBV6-1 and TRBJ2-7; TRBD1 matches at 7 bases. The CDR3 extends over 14 amino acids. With V trimmed by 6 bases and J by 0 bases, 5 bases remained unmatched. Germline V gives CDR1 MNHNS, CDR2 SASEGT. The CDR3 DNA follows: TGTGCCAGCAGCAGGACAGGACTCTCCTACGAGCAGTACTTC. It is translated as CASSRTGLSYEQYF.

The sample holds one count of this clone. V gene TRBV19 combines with J gene TRBJ1-3; 7 bases fit TRBD1. Germline V gene lookup returns CDR1 LNHDA and CDR2 SQIVND (reference sequence). V was clipped by 6 bases and J by 8 bases; unmatched bases: 13. The CDR3 spans 15 residues. CDR3 in DNA: TGTGCCAGTAGACCGACAGGGTGGCGGCAGGACACCATATATTTT. Translation gives CASRPTGWRQDTIYF.

The chain recombines TRBV7-9 with TRBJ2-3; 10 bases match TRBD2. V lost 2 bases and J lost 2; bases outside the gene matches: 1. The CDR3 loop spans 15 amino acids. CDR1 SEHNR and CDR2 FQNEAQ come from the germline V gene (reference sequence). For the CDR3, the DNA is TGTGCCAGCAGCTTAACTAGCGGGGTCACAGATACGCAGTATTTT. Translating gives CASSLTSGVTDTQYF.

This clone was counted between two and nine times. The genes are TRBV5-1 and TRBJ2-3, with D maybe TRBD1 (6 bases). Germline assignment: CDR1 SGHRS and CDR2 YFSETQ. The CDR3 extends over 12 amino acids. V gave up 8 bases and J gave up 1 base, with 8 bases separating them. CDR3 nucleotide sequence: TGCGCCAGTCGACAGGGCACAGATACGCAGTATTTT. Translating it yields CASRQGTDTQYF.

The gene calls are TRBV6-6 and TRBJ1-2, with 9 positions matching TRBD1. Germline V CDR1 and CDR2: MNHNY, SVGAGI (reference sequence). CDR3 length: 15 amino acids. V lost 5 bases and J lost 2; bases outside the gene matches: 6. The CDR3, as DNA: TGTGCCAGCAGTAGCCGGGACAGGGAAAACTATGGCTACACCTTC. Encoded protein: CASSSRDRENYGYTF.

The rearrangement uses TRBV5-6 and TRBJ2-3, with 7 positions matching TRBD2. V shed 0 bases, J shed 5 bases, and the junction held 6 bases outside the gene matches. Germline CDR1 reads SGHDT; CDR2 reads YYEEEE. The CDR3 is 15 residues long. CDR3: CASSLVGGIGDTQYF. The CDR3 DNA is TGTGCCAGCAGCTTGGTGGGAGGGATAGGAGATACGCAGTATTTT.

This rearrangement joins TRBV4-1 to TRBJ2-7, with a possible D match to TRBD2 (5 bases). Germline V CDR1 and CDR2: MGHRA, YSYEKL. V was cut by 1 base and J by 7 bases, with 20 bases left in between. This CDR3 region has 16 residues. The CDR3 loop reads CASSQARGRRDGEQYF. The CDR3 DNA is TGCGCCAGCAGCCAAGCTCGAGGGAGAAGGGATGGGGAGCAGTACTTC.